This entry is about one T cell receptor (beta chain). Its antigen is undetermined. This specimen comes from a study of beta chain features in type 1 diabetes. Reverse transcribing all isolated RNA meant expressed TCRB transcripts were sequenced. Assay used: immunoSEQ multiplex PCR; TCRdb lists only in-frame clones, some missing. The table lists more than 250,000 clones, about 20% of them singletons. Whole-study findings and limits: People with Type 1 diabetes carried modestly yet significantly shorter TCRB CDR3s in all four CD4+ subsets.

This CDR3 is 14 amino acids long. Germline loops: CDR1 SGHRS, CDR2 YFSETQ. V was shortened by 4 bases and J by 5 bases, with 16 bases between the two germline ends. The sequencing sample was made of naive CD4+ T cells from blood. V is TRBV5-1 and J is TRBJ2-7, with D unresolved. The sequence was collected from a woman between 35 and 50 years old with type 1 diabetes. The CDR3 DNA sequence: TGCGCCAGCAGCACGGTCCTTCCCGAGGACGAGCAGTACTTC. As protein: CASSTVLPEDEQYF.